This TCR beta chain appears in the sequencing data of a study of glioma-infiltrating T cells after dendritic cell vaccination. TCRdb's copy holds only in-frame clones and misses some; the assay was immunoSEQ multiplex PCR. The table has approximately 91,000 clones, roughly 77% seen once. The length of the CDR3 is 13 residues. Trimming took off 3 bases at V and 4 bases at J, with 9 bases between the two ends. Germline assignment: CDR1 LNHNV and CDR2 YYDKDF (reference sequence). Regarding time point: after dendritic cell vaccination, including at tumor progression/relapse. This TCR came from a human donor with glioblastoma. The sample here was blood, taken after dendritic cell vaccination. This chain connects TRBV15 to TRBJ1-2; D possibly corresponds to TRBD1 (6 bases). CDR3 DNA sequence: TGTGCCACCAGCAGGGACAGCACCTATGGCTACACCTTC. Its protein is CATSRDSTYGYTF.